This is a list of T cell receptor beta chains from one sample in a study of cytomegalovirus exposure and HLA in healthy donors. Clones were read by immunoSEQ multiplex PCR, and TCRdb kept only the in-frame ones, dropping some. Here the sample spans roughly 62,000 clones, 75% to 95% being singletons. The specimen was PBMCs. These receptors all stem from a woman aged 25 to 39 in good health and CMV-seronegative. The CDR3 runs from the conserved cysteine through the conserved F or W. A D gene is named only where the DNA matches it firmly. Only part of the rows carry a size: once, few, many, or a class if the clone is expanded.

d_call j_call v_call clone_size cdr3_nt cdr3_aa
NA TRBJ1-3 TRBV6-1 NA TGTGCCAGCAGTGGAACTCAGGTGTCTGGAAACACCATATATTTT CASSGTQVSGNTIYF
TRBD1 TRBJ1-1 TRBV6-5 NA TGTGCCAGCAGGGGGACAGGGTCTGAAGCTTTCTTT CASRGTGSEAFF
TRBD1 TRBJ2-2 TRBV2 NA TGTGCCGGCTCCAGGGGGCCGGACCCCGGGGAGCTGTTTTTT CAGSRGPDPGELFF
TRBD2 TRBJ2-1 TRBV11-3 NA TGTGCCAGCAGCTCCCGGAGCGGGGAGGGGAATGAGCAGTTCTTC CASSSRSGEGNEQFF
NA TRBJ1-2 TRBV19 NA TGTGCCAGTAGTCAAACAGGGAGTTATGGCTACACCTTC CASSQTGSYGYTF
TRBD1 TRBJ2-7 TRBV29-1 NA TGCAGCGGGGGACAGGGGGCTTACGAGCAGTACTTC CSGGQGAYEQYF
TRBD2 TRBJ2-1 TRBV7-3 NA TGTGCCAGCAGCCCAAGCGGGAGCTCCTACAATGAGCAGTTCTTC CASSPSGSSYNEQFF
NA TRBJ2-1 TRBV21-1 NA TGTGCCAGCAGCAAAGTAACTAGCGGGCCCAATGAGCAGTTCTTC CASSKVTSGPNEQFF
NA TRBJ2-7 TRBV28 NA TGTGCCAGCAGTTATATTATCGGGGGAGGACTGAACTACGAGCAGTACTTC CASSYIIGGGLNYEQYF
NA TRBJ1-2 TRBV2 NA TGTGCCAGCAGTGAGAGCTATGGCTACACCTTC CASSESYGYTF
NA TRBJ1-1 TRBV19 NA TGTGCCAGTAGTATAGACCGCAGATACGGAGACACTGAAGCTTTCTTT CASSIDRRYGDTEAFF
NA TRBJ1-1 TRBV6-1 NA TGTGCCAGCAGTGCCATTCTAAACCGGAACACTGAAGCTTTCTTT CASSAILNRNTEAFF
TRBD1 TRBJ2-7 TRBV28 NA TGTGCCAGCAGTTTTACGCCGGACAGGGGAGGGGAGCAGTACTTC CASSFTPDRGGEQYF
NA TRBJ1-4 TRBV9 NA TGTGCCAGCAGCGTAGAGGGGAAGGGCCGACCAACTAATGAAAAACTGTTTTTT CASSVEGKGRPTNEKLFF
NA TRBJ1-2 TRBV27 NA TGTGCCAGCAGTTTATCCGGGGAAGGAGGTTACTATGGCTACACCTTC CASSLSGEGGYYGYTF
NA TRBJ2-7 TRBV5-4 NA TGTGCCAGCAGCTTGAACAGAAGGTACGAGCAGTACTTC CASSLNRRYEQYF
NA TRBJ2-1 TRBV4-1 NA TGCGCCAGCAGCCAAGGTAGCGGTCGGGCCAATGAGCAGTTCTTC CASSQGSGRANEQFF
NA TRBJ2-7 TRBV11-2 once TGTGCCAGCAGCCCCCCCCTGCTCTTGACTAGTAATGTCGAGCAGTACTTC CASSPPLLLTSNVEQYF
NA TRBJ1-5 TRBV6-1 NA TGTGCCAGCAGTCAAATCAATCAGCCCCAGCATTTT CASSQINQPQHF
TRBD2 TRBJ2-7 TRBV7-2 NA TGTGCCAGCAGCGTGGGGGCCGGGACTAGCGGATACGAGCAGTACTTC CASSVGAGTSGYEQYF
NA TRBJ2-7 TRBV4-1 once TGCGCCAGCAGCCAAGTAGGGGCGCGACTGACAGACTACGAGCAGTACTTC CASSQVGARLTDYEQYF
TRBD1 TRBJ2-1 TRBV6-5 NA TGTGCCAGCAGTACCACAGGGGTCAGAGCCAATGAGCAGTTCTTC CASSTTGVRANEQFF
TRBD1 TRBJ2-2 TRBV7-9 medium-sized TGTGCCAGCAGCGACCTTGACAGGGTGGCAGGAACCGGGGAGCTGTTTTTT CASSDLDRVAGTGELFF
NA TRBJ1-1 TRBV11-2 NA TGTGCCAGCAGCTTGTGGGGGGAGGCTTTCTTT CASSLWGEAFF
NA TRBJ1-4 TRBV6-5 NA TGTGCCAGCAGTTACGCCTACAGGGCTAATAATGAAAAACTGTTTTTT CASSYAYRANNEKLFF
TRBD1 TRBJ2-7 TRBV4-1 NA TGCGCCAGCAGCCAAGACGGGACAGGGGAACGCGAGCAGTACTTC CASSQDGTGEREQYF
NA TRBJ2-2 TRBV18 NA TGTGCCAGCTCCCCGACAGTGAGGCGGGGAGGCACCGGGGAGCTGTTTTTT CASSPTVRRGGTGELFF
TRBD2 TRBJ2-7 TRBV4-3 NA TGCGCCAGCAGCCAAGAGGAGGGACTAGCGCCCCTCGAGCAGTACTTC CASSQEEGLAPLEQYF
TRBD1 TRBJ2-1 TRBV7-6 once TGTGCCAGCAGCTTTTACACCGGGACAGGACTCTACAATGAGCAGTTCTTC CASSFYTGTGLYNEQFF
TRBD2 TRBJ2-2 TRBV5-1 NA TGCGCCAGCAGCTCATTAGCGGGAGGCACCGGGGAGCTGTTTTTT CASSSLAGGTGELFF
NA TRBJ1-1 TRBV19 NA TGTGCCAGTAGTACAGGGATGAGGATGAACACTGAAGCTTTCTTT CASSTGMRMNTEAFF
NA TRBJ2-2 TRBV6-4 NA TGTGCCAGCAGTGACAGGGGCACCGGGGAGCTGTTTTTT CASSDRGTGELFF
NA TRBJ2-7 TRBV19 NA TGTGCCAGTAGTACCCGTACCGGCGAGCAGTACTTC CASSTRTGEQYF
NA TRBJ1-3 TRBV19 NA TGTGCCAGTTCAGCTGGAAACACCATATATTTT CASSAGNTIYF
TRBD1 TRBJ1-2 TRBV7-9 NA TGTGCCAGCAGCTTAGGGACACACAGGGGGCCTAGGATGGGCTACACCTTC CASSLGTHRGPRMGYTF
NA TRBJ2-3 TRBV11-3 NA TGTGCCAGCAGTCTGGGGGAGGGGGGTACGCAGTATTTT CASSLGEGGTQYF
TRBD2 TRBJ2-2 TRBV5-1 NA TGCGCCAGCAGCTCCCTAGCGGGAGGGGGAACCGGGGAGCTGTTTTTT CASSSLAGGGTGELFF
NA TRBJ2-2 TRBV18 NA TGTGCCAGCTCACCACCATCGCAGACCGGGGAGCTGTTTTTT CASSPPSQTGELFF
TRBD2 TRBJ2-7 TRBV7-9 NA TGTGCCAGCAGCGCCTCGGCGGGAGCTACCTACGAGCAGTACTTC CASSASAGATYEQYF
TRBD2 TRBJ2-1 TRBV5-6 NA TGTGCCAGCAGCCCCGGACTAGCGGGAGTGGCTGAGCAGTTCTTC CASSPGLAGVAEQFF
NA TRBJ2-7 TRBV6-5 once TGTGCCAGCAGTTCCCCAGGAGGGGGGGGTTCCTACGAGCAGTACTTC CASSSPGGGGSYEQYF
NA TRBJ2-1 TRBV7-9 NA TGTGCCAGCAGCCCGGGGGTAGCGCCCTACAATGAGCAGTTCTTC CASSPGVAPYNEQFF
TRBD1 TRBJ2-2 TRBV6-4 once TGTGCCAGCAGTGTAACAGGGGGCTTCACCGGGGAGCTGTTTTTT CASSVTGGFTGELFF
TRBD2 TRBJ2-6 TRBV19 NA TGTGCCAGTAGTACCACCCTCTGGGGAGGGCAAGCGAGGTCTGGGGCCAACGTCCTGACTTTC CASSTTLWGGQARSGANVLTF
NA TRBJ1-1 TRBV9 NA TGTGCCAGCAGCGTAGAAGCGCAGGGGTCCATGAACACTGAAGCTTTCTTT CASSVEAQGSMNTEAFF
TRBD2 TRBJ2-1 TRBV5-5 NA TGTGCCAGCAGCCTGCAAGGCGGGAGGGGGAATGAGCAGTTCTTC CASSLQGGRGNEQFF
TRBD1 TRBJ2-2 TRBV27 NA TGTGCCAGCAGTGGGGGGACAGGGAACACCGGGGAGCTGTTTTTT CASSGGTGNTGELFF
TRBD1 TRBJ2-7 TRBV9 NA TGTGCCAGCAGCGCGGGGACAGGAGCGTCCTACGAGCAGTACTTC CASSAGTGASYEQYF
TRBD1 TRBJ1-2 TRBV27 NA TGTGCCAGCAGGAGGGACAGGAGTTATGGCTACACCTTC CASRRDRSYGYTF
TRBD2 TRBJ2-3 TRBV19 NA TGTGCCAGTAGTATATACGGGACTAGCGGGCCCACAGATACGCAGTATTTT CASSIYGTSGPTDTQYF
NA TRBJ1-5 TRBV27 once TGTGCCAGCAGTTTTTCAGGGGATGGCAATCAGCCCCAGCATTTT CASSFSGDGNQPQHF